Shown below are 22 T cell receptor beta chains from a single sample sequenced in a study of blood T cell repertoires in COVID-19. Using immunoSEQ multiplex PCR, the repertoire was profiled, and TCRdb retains in-frame clones only, with some absent. The table includes under 250,000 clones, 84% detected once. The sequenced sample consisted of peripheral blood. These receptors originate from a woman in her twenties or thirties who had recovered from COVID-19.

V and J are TRBV5-4 and TRBJ1-1; a possible D gene is TRBD1 (5 bases). Germline-derived CDR1 and CDR2 are SGHNT and YYREEE (reference sequence). The CDR3 totals 15 residues. The V gene lost 3 bases and the J gene lost 0 bases, with 12 bases spanning the gap. The CDR3 nucleotides are TGTGCCAGCAGCTCCGGAGGGGTTATGAACACTGAAGCTTTCTTT. This sequence encodes CASSSGGVMNTEAFF.

This clone was seen a handful of times. The gene calls are TRBV10-3 and TRBJ2-7, with 8 bases identical to TRBD2. The CDR3 spans 13 residues. Germline V gene data show CDR1 as ENHRY and CDR2 as SYGVKD. The V segment lost 11 bases and the J segment 2 bases; nucleotides outside the gene matches: 8. The CDR3 loop is CASQQAGAYEQYF. The DNA of the CDR3 is TGTGCCTCCCAACAAGCGGGAGCCTACGAGCAGTACTTC.

This clone was seen at least ten times. The chain combines TRBV2 with TRBJ2-6, with 8 bases matching TRBD1. The CDR3 covers 15 residues. The germline V gene encodes CDR1 SNHLY and CDR2 FYNNEI. Trimming cost V 6 bases and J 4 bases; bases outside gene matches: 5. For the CDR3, the DNA is TGTGCCAGCAGCGGACAGGGATCCGGGGCCAACGTCCTGACTTTC. Translation: CASSGQGSGANVLTF.

The CDR3, as DNA: TGTGCCAGCTCACCCGGTCGGTCCAATCAGCCCCAGCATTTT. As protein: CASSPGRSNQPQHF. V gene TRBV18 combines with J gene TRBJ1-5, with unresolved D. V lost 3 bases to trimming and J lost 3 bases, with 9 bases between them. This CDR3 has 14 amino acids. Germline-derived CDR1 and CDR2 are KGHSH and LQKENI.

The V gene is TRBV12-3 or TRBV12-4, the J gene TRBJ2-2; D gene unclear. The CDR3 is 13 residues long. V lost 5 bases, J lost 2 bases, and 6 bases lay in between. The CDR3 nucleotides are TGTGCCAGCAGTCCTCTCAACACCGGGGAGCTGTTTTTT. Translation gives CASSPLNTGELFF.

The chain is built from TRBV19 and TRBJ2-2; 13 bases match TRBD2. CDR3 length equals 14 residues. V trimming: 8 bases; J trimming: 5 bases; junction bases outside the gene matches: 2. CDR1 is LNHDA and CDR2 is SQIVND in the germline V gene (reference sequence). The CDR3 DNA is TGTGCCAGTGGGACTAGCGGGAAAACCGGGGAGCTGTTTTTT. It specifies CASGTSGKTGELFF. Supplemented by reference TRBV19 and TRBJ2-2, the full variable domain reads DGGITQSPKYLFRKEGQNVTLSCEQNLNHDAMYWYRQDPGQGLRLIYYSQIVNDFQKGDIAEGYSVSREKKESFPLTVTSAQKNPTAFYLCASGTSGKTGELFFGEGSRLTVL.

This clone is a singleton in its sample. The V gene is TRBV28, the J gene TRBJ1-3, with D perhaps TRBD1 (6 bases). CDR3 length: 15 amino acids. From germline, CDR1 is MDHEN and CDR2 SYDVKM. Trimming shortened V by 7 bases and J by 2 bases, and 15 bases separated the two germline ends. The CDR3 protein is CASTLPGGTGNTIYF. CDR3 in DNA: TGTGCCAGCACTCTTCCGGGGGGCACTGGAAACACCATATATTTT.

The chain is built from TRBV18 and TRBJ2-3; weak D call: TRBD2 (5 bases). Trimming stripped 1 base from V and 4 bases from J, with 9 bases between. CDR1 and CDR2 from the germline V gene are KGHSH and LQKENI. The CDR3 is 14 residues long. The CDR3, as DNA: TGTGCCAGCTCACCACAGAGAGGGTCAGATACGCAGTATTTT. The encoded protein is CASSPQRGSDTQYF.

This rearrangement joins TRBV28 to TRBJ1-4; D remains ambiguous. The CDR3 totals 12 residues. The V gene lost 3 bases and the J gene lost 16 bases, with 15 bases spanning the gap. Germline loops: CDR1 MDHEN, CDR2 SYDVKM. The CDR3 nucleotides read TGTGCCAGCAGTTTCTCGGGGAGAGTACGGTTTTTT. Amino acid sequence: CASSFSGRVRFF.

This chain connects TRBV4-1 to TRBJ2-5; no definite D call. Germline V gives CDR1 MGHRA, CDR2 YSYEKL. This CDR3 comprises 15 residues. V lost 1 base, J lost 7 bases, and 16 bases lay in between. The CDR3 DNA sequence: TGCGCCAGCAGCCAAGTCATAGAGGTGATGGGGACCCAGTACTTC. This gives the protein CASSQVIEVMGTQYF.

The V gene is TRBV11-3, the J gene TRBJ2-1; no definite D call. Germline V gives CDR1 SGHNT, CDR2 YENEEA. Deletions cut 1 base from V and 6 bases from J, with 7 bases between. This CDR3 contains 13 residues. CDR3 sequence (DNA): TGTGCCAGCAGCTTAGGGGCCCCCAATGAGCAGTTCTTC. It specifies CASSLGAPNEQFF.

The chain links TRBV18 to TRBJ1-3; no definite D call. Per germline, CDR1 KGHSH and CDR2 LQKENI. V dropped 3 bases and J dropped 0 bases, with 12 bases sitting between them. The CDR3 totals 16 residues. CDR3 in DNA: TGTGCCAGCTCACCTCAGGACTTTTCCTCTGGAAACACCATATATTTT. It encodes CASSPQDFSSGNTIYF.

The chain combines TRBV19 with TRBJ2-5, with D perhaps TRBD2 (6 bases). Germline V lookup: CDR1 LNHDA, CDR2 SQIVND (reference sequence). The V and J ends lost 7 bases and 7 bases respectively, with 19 bases between them. The CDR3 spans 14 residues. The CDR3 DNA reads as TGTGCCAGTACTTCGTCAAGCGGGTCCCGGACCCAGTACTTC. This sequence encodes CASTSSSGSRTQYF.

The chain uses TRBV5-1 and TRBJ2-7, with 8 bases lining up with TRBD1. Germline CDR1 is SGHRS and CDR2 is YFSETQ. This CDR3 has 17 residues. The V segment lost 3 bases and the J segment 0 bases; nucleotides outside the gene matches: 11. CDR3 in amino acids: CASSYPRTGLTSYEQYF. Here the CDR3 DNA reads TGCGCCAGCAGCTACCCGAGGACAGGGCTGACCTCCTACGAGCAGTACTTC. Looking up the rest from reference TRBV5-1 and TRBJ2-7 gives the full variable domain: KAGVTQTPRYLIKTRGQQVTLSCSPISGHRSVSWYQQTPGQGLQFLFEYFSETQRNKGNFPGRFSGRQFSNSRSEMNVSTLELGDSALYLCASSYPRTGLTSYEQYFGPGTRLTVT.

This chain uses TRBV4-1 with TRBJ2-3; 9 bases match TRBD2. CDR3 length equals 18 residues. Trimming took 3 bases from V and 9 from J; bases not matched to a gene: 19. In germline, CDR1 is MGHRA, CDR2 YSYEKL. The CDR3, as DNA: TGCGCCAGCAGCCATGATGAGTTAGCGGGAGTACCCCGAGGGACGCAGTATTTT. Translating it yields CASSHDELAGVPRGTQYF.

In this sample, this clone turned up a few times. The chain joins TRBV5-5 to TRBJ1-4; no clear D. Trimming pared 2 bases from V and 5 bases from J, leaving 13 bases between. This CDR3 region has 15 residues. From germline, CDR1 is SGHKS and CDR2 YYEKEE (reference sequence). This CDR3 reads CASSLPGALNEKLFF. The CDR3 bases are TGTGCCAGCAGCTTACCAGGTGCTCTGAATGAAAAACTGTTTTTT.

This chain joins TRBV27 and TRBJ2-2; 7 bases line up with TRBD1. The CDR3 consists of 15 residues. CDR1 is MNHEY and CDR2 is SMNVEV in the germline V gene (reference sequence). J was trimmed by 0 bases and V by 8 bases; bases with no gene match: 6. The CDR3, as DNA: TGTGCCAGCTGCTGGGACAGCGCGAACACCGGGGAGCTGTTTTTT. It encodes CASCWDSANTGELFF.

This rearrangement joins TRBV27 to TRBJ2-3; tentatively, D is TRBD2 (6 bases). The CDR3 is 15 amino acids. Germline V gene lookup returns CDR1 MNHEY and CDR2 SMNVEV (reference sequence). Trimming removed 4 bases at V and 0 bases at J, with 11 bases between. CDR3 in DNA: TGTGCCAGCAGTTGGAGGCTAGCGAGCACAGATACGCAGTATTTT. Protein product: CASSWRLASTDTQYF.

V gene TRBV30 combines with J gene TRBJ2-1; D might be TRBD1 (6 bases). CDR3 length: 16 residues. Germline assignment: CDR1 GTSNPN and CDR2 SVGIG (reference sequence). V lost 5 bases to trimming and J lost 0 bases, with 17 bases between them. The CDR3 nucleotides read TGTGCCTGGGCTCCCTTCGGACAGAGCTCCTACAATGAGCAGTTCTTC. It is translated as CAWAPFGQSSYNEQFF.

The genes are TRBV11-3 and TRBJ1-1, with 11 bases that match TRBD1. The CDR3 spans 16 residues. From germline, CDR1 is SGHNT and CDR2 YENEEA. V dropped 1 base and J dropped 4; count of bases not matched to a gene: 5. CDR3 sequence reads: CASSLGGDRGATEAFF. The DNA for the CDR3 is TGTGCCAGCAGCTTAGGAGGGGACAGGGGGGCCACTGAAGCTTTCTTT.

The V call is TRBV19, the J call TRBJ1-1; no clear D. The CDR3 is made up of 13 amino acids. Germline V gene sequence: CDR1 LNHDA, CDR2 SQIVND (reference sequence). V lost 7 bases and J 1 base, leaving 10 bases between the germline ends. CDR3 amino acids: CASTPQQNTEAFF. The CDR3 bases are TGTGCCAGTACTCCACAGCAGAACACTGAAGCTTTCTTT.

The gene calls are TRBV4-2 and TRBJ1-1, with TRBD1 identical over 12 bases. The CDR3 runs to 20 residues. Trimming removed 3 bases from V and 1 base from J; junction bases left unmatched: 15. The germline V gene encodes CDR1 LGHNA and CDR2 YNFKEQ. The chain's CDR3 is CASSHLGTGGEKYKNTEAFF. The CDR3 DNA sequence: TGTGCCAGCAGCCACCTAGGGACAGGGGGCGAGAAATACAAGAACACTGAAGCTTTCTTT.